The rows below give T cell receptor beta chains drawn from one sample of a study of blood T cell repertoires in COVID-19. The repertoire was sequenced with immunoSEQ multiplex PCR; TCRdb's copy has only in-frame clones and lacks some. The sample lists a few hundred thousand clones, roughly 87% occurring once. Sequenced: PBMCs or T cells enriched from blood (not recorded which). Receptors originate from a woman aged 25 to 39 who had recovered from COVID-19. Both conserved end residues are part of each CDR3. D genes are given only for firm matches. Rows may omit the clone size; those that give it use once, few, many or a size class.

CASSLGARNTEAFF | TGTGCCAGCAGTTTGGGGGCGCGGAACACTGAAGCTTTCTTT | - | TRBV28 | - | TRBJ1-1
CASSEAHWRAFENEQFF | TGTGCCAGCAGTGAAGCGCACTGGAGGGCCTTTGAAAATGAGCAGTTCTTC | - | TRBV2 | - | TRBJ2-1
CASSQDLGDTSLYGYTF | TGTGCCAGCAGCCAAGATCTGGGGGACACGAGCCTCTATGGCTACACCTTC | few | TRBV3-1/TRBV3-2 | - | TRBJ1-2
CASSLRGVSSYEQYF | TGTGCCAGCAGTTTACGGGGGGTGTCCTCCTACGAGCAGTACTTC | few | TRBV28 | TRBD2 | TRBJ2-7
CASSDTGGGLYEQYF | TGTGCCAGCAGTGACACAGGGGGTGGCCTCTACGAGCAGTACTTC | - | TRBV6-1 | TRBD1 | TRBJ2-7
CAISDGQGGSNEKLFF | TGTGCCATCAGTGACGGGCAGGGTGGCTCTAATGAAAAACTGTTTTTT | once | TRBV10-3 | - | TRBJ1-4
CASSLGTGSTNEKLFF | TGTGCCAGCAGCTTAGGGACAGGGTCGACTAATGAAAAACTGTTTTTT | - | TRBV5-8 | TRBD1 | TRBJ1-4
CASKDSLYSTDTQYF | TGTGCCAGCAAGGACAGCTTGTACAGCACAGATACGCAGTATTTT | - | TRBV28 | - | TRBJ2-3
CASSLMSYSNQPQHF | TGTGCCAGCAGCTTGATGAGTTATAGCAATCAGCCCCAGCATTTT | - | TRBV5-8 | - | TRBJ1-5
CASSEAVEQYF | TGTGCCAGCAGTGAAGCTGTAGAGCAGTACTTC | - | TRBV2 | - | TRBJ2-7
CASSFRGREGGYTF | TGTGCCAGCAGTTTTAGGGGGCGCGAGGGTGGCTACACCTTC | - | TRBV27 | TRBD1 | TRBJ1-2
CASGGGRWSSYEQYF | TGTGCCAGCGGAGGGGGCCGTTGGAGCTCCTACGAGCAGTACTTC | - | TRBV6-4 | - | TRBJ2-7
CASSPAPGQAYGYTF | TGTGCCAGCAGCCCCGCTCCGGGACAGGCCTATGGCTACACCTTC | - | TRBV7-2 | TRBD1 | TRBJ1-2
CASSGQGAGGYTF | TGTGCCAGCAGCGGACAGGGGGCAGGTGGCTACACCTTC | - | TRBV7-9 | TRBD1 | TRBJ1-2
CASSLGSEGGTDTQYF | TGTGCCAGCAGCTTGGGGAGCGAGGGTGGCACAGATACGCAGTATTTT | - | TRBV5-4 | - | TRBJ2-3
CASSPPGLAGGTSYEQYF | TGTGCCAGCTCACCACCGGGCCTTGCGGGAGGAACCTCCTACGAGCAGTACTTC | once | TRBV18 | TRBD2 | TRBJ2-7
CASSPGTGHNSPLHF | TGTGCCAGCAGCCCCGGGACAGGGCATAATTCACCCCTCCACTTT | - | TRBV11-2 | TRBD1 | TRBJ1-6
CASSLETSGVYEQYF | TGCGCCAGCAGCTTGGAGACGTCGGGAGTCTACGAGCAGTACTTC | - | TRBV5-1 | - | TRBJ2-7
CASSPDLGQGEQFF | TGTGCCAGCTCACCGGACCTAGGCCAGGGTGAGCAGTTCTTC | - | TRBV18 | - | TRBJ2-1
CASSSDSYEQYF | TGTGCCAGCAGCTCGGACAGCTACGAGCAGTACTTC | - | TRBV5-5 | - | TRBJ2-7
CASSARLAGGSDEQFF | TGTGCCAGCAGCGCCCGACTAGCGGGGGGGTCCGATGAGCAGTTCTTC | once | TRBV9 | TRBD2 | TRBJ2-1
CASSPKSTGEDDTIYF | TGCGCCAGCAGCCCCAAATCGACAGGGGAGGATGACACCATATATTTT | - | TRBV5-1 | TRBD1 | TRBJ1-3
CASSPSQMEGTEAFF | TGTGCCAGCAGCCCGAGCCAGATGGAGGGGACTGAAGCTTTCTTT | - | TRBV21-1 | - | TRBJ1-1
CASSFRGNQPQHF | TGTGCCAGCAGCTTCAGGGGCAATCAGCCCCAGCATTTT | - | TRBV5-6 | - | TRBJ1-5
CASSVRGGYTF | TGTGCCAGCAGTGTAAGAGGTGGCTACACCTTC | - | TRBV25-1 | - | TRBJ1-2
CASSLPSTDGELFF | TGCGCCAGCAGCTTACCTAGCACAGACGGGGAGCTGTTTTTT | few | TRBV5-1 | - | TRBJ2-2
CASSFMVDNSPLHF | TGTGCCAGCAGCTTTATGGTAGATAATTCACCCCTCCACTTT | - | TRBV5-5 | - | TRBJ1-6
CASSLAGRGYNEQFF | TGTGCCAGCAGCTTAGCCGGACGGGGGTACAATGAGCAGTTCTTC | - | TRBV7-9 | - | TRBJ2-1